The 25 T cell receptor beta chains in this list originate from one sample, sequenced in a study of beta chain features in type 1 diabetes (dated by TCRdb to 2016 to 2019). The method was the immunoSEQ multiplex PCR assay. The entire isolated RNA was reverse transcribed using the High Capacity cDNA Reverse Transcription Kit, and thus expressed TCRB transcripts were sequenced. Held by TCRdb, this immuneACCESS table contains in-frame sequences only and omits some clones. Under half of the omission traces to an unresolved V gene where checked; the cause of the rest is unknown. This sample gives around 250,000 clones in total; around 68% of them show up just once. About 0.05% of the sample is taken by the ten largest. Specimen: naive CD4+ T cells from blood. The meaning of the sample's cell subset or site label: true naive CD4+ T cells. These receptors all come from a man in his thirties or forties in good health.

V gene TRBV28 combines with J gene TRBJ2-7; D is undetermined. The V gene's germline CDR1 is MDHEN and CDR2 SYDVKM. The ends were cut back, 3 bases at V and 6 bases at J, with 12 bases in the middle. This CDR3 comprises 13 residues. The DNA for the CDR3 is TGTGCCAGCAGTTTCGGTTCCCTGGGCGAGCAGTACTTC. Protein: CASSFGSLGEQYF.

The chain is built from TRBV19 and TRBJ2-3, with D possibly called TRBD1 or TRBD2 (5 bases each). Looked up from germline, CDR1 is LNHDA and CDR2 is SQIVND (reference sequence). V was cut by 4 bases and J by 3 bases, with 14 bases left in between. The CDR3 is made up of 15 amino acids. The chain's CDR3 is CASSRDLKRTDTQYF. CDR3 DNA: TGTGCCAGTAGTAGGGACCTCAAGCGGACAGATACGCAGTATTTT.

This CDR3 reads CASSELAGVNEQFF. In DNA form, the CDR3 reads TGTGCCAGCAGTGAACTAGCGGGAGTTAATGAGCAGTTCTTC. The chain uses TRBV2 and TRBJ2-1, with 10 bases lining up with TRBD2. CDR1 SNHLY and CDR2 FYNNEI come from the germline V gene. The CDR3 sequence is 14 residues long. J gave up 7 bases and V 2 bases, and 2 bases lay outside the gene matches.

V and J are TRBV12-5 and TRBJ2-1; 13 bases are shared with TRBD2. V lost 4 bases, J lost 10 bases, and 7 bases stayed unmatched. Per the germline V gene, CDR1 is LGHNT and CDR2 is FRNRAP. The CDR3 spans 15 residues. Here the CDR3 DNA reads TGTGCTAGTGGTTCTAGCGGACTAGCGGGAGCCGAGCAGTTCTTC. Protein: CASGSSGLAGAEQFF. Looking up the rest from reference TRBV12-5 and TRBJ2-1 gives the full variable domain: DARVTQTPRHKVTEMGQEVTMRCQPILGHNTVFWYRQTMMQGLELLAYFRNRAPLDDSGMPKDRFSAEMPDATLATLKIQPSEPRDSAVYFCASGSSGLAGAEQFFGPGTRLTVL.

This clone showed up just a few times. The chain has TRBV30 and TRBJ2-3, with 14 bases that match TRBD2. J gave up 3 bases and V 2 bases, and 4 bases lay outside the gene matches. The germline gives CDR1 GTSNPN, CDR2 SVGIG (reference sequence). This CDR3 has 16 amino acids. CDR3 amino acids: CAWSRTSGRLTDTQYF. The CDR3 DNA sequence: TGTGCCTGGAGTCGGACTAGCGGGAGGTTGACAGATACGCAGTATTTT.

The chain is built from TRBV5-1 and TRBJ2-5, with 7 bases matching TRBD1. The germline gives CDR1 SGHRS, CDR2 YFSETQ. The CDR3 sequence is 14 residues long. V dropped 2 bases and J dropped 4; count of bases not matched to a gene: 5. CDR3 coding DNA: TGCGCCAGCAGCTTCTTAGGGGGCCTAGAGACCCAGTACTTC. Translation gives CASSFLGGLETQYF.

This chain links TRBV10-3 with TRBJ2-3; the D call may be TRBD1 or TRBD2 (5 bases each). This CDR3 contains 11 residues. Germline CDR1 and CDR2: ENHRY and SYGVKD. V lost 10 bases and J 11 bases, leaving 16 bases between the germline ends. CDR3 protein: CATGTPDQQYF. CDR3 sequence (DNA): TGTGCCACCGGGACGCCTGATCAGCAGTATTTT.

The rearrangement uses TRBV7-9 and TRBJ2-5; 10 bases match TRBD1. V trimming: 5 bases; J trimming: 3 bases; junction bases outside the gene matches: 6. Germline CDR1 is SEHNR and CDR2 is FQNEAQ (reference sequence). The CDR3 covers 15 residues. The CDR3 reads CASSRGQGGEETQYF. DNA for the CDR3: TGTGCCAGCAGCCGTGGACAGGGGGGAGAAGAGACCCAGTACTTC.

CDR3 DNA: TGTGCCAGCAGCTTAAAAGGACAAACCTACGAGCAGTACTTC. This codes for CASSLKGQTYEQYF. J is TRBJ2-7 and V is TRBV7-9; weak D call: TRBD1 (5 bases). CDR1 SEHNR and CDR2 FQNEAQ come from the germline V gene (reference sequence). There are 14 residues in the CDR3. The V end lost 2 bases, the J end lost 2 bases, and 10 bases lay between the germline ends.

The gene calls are TRBV4-2 and TRBJ2-5; 12 bases align to TRBD2. J was trimmed by 5 bases and V by 2 bases; bases with no gene match: 6. This CDR3 has 16 amino acids. Germline assignment: CDR1 LGHNA and CDR2 YNFKEQ. In DNA, the CDR3 is TGTGCCAGCAGCCAATCCGGGACTAGCGGGTTCGAGACCCAGTACTTC. Its translation: CASSQSGTSGFETQYF.

V gene TRBV7-2 combines with J gene TRBJ2-3; D gene ambiguous. The CDR3 runs 14 residues. The germline V and J ends were trimmed by 0 bases and 4 bases, with 8 bases remaining between them. Germline CDR1 SGHTA, CDR2 FQGNSA. CDR3 sequence (DNA): TGTGCCAGCAGCTTAGCCCGTCCCCCAGATACGCAGTATTTT. Amino acids: CASSLARPPDTQYF.

CDR3 DNA: TGTGCCAGCAGCTTTACGCGGGGGGCAGATACGCAGTATTTT. Translating it yields CASSFTRGADTQYF. The V and J genes are TRBV11-2 and TRBJ2-3, with 8 bases lining up with TRBD2. With V trimmed by 3 bases and J by 4 bases, 3 bases remained unmatched. The germline V gene has CDR1 SGHAT and CDR2 FQNNGV. This CDR3 contains 14 residues.

This chain links TRBV11-2 with TRBJ2-7, with D possibly TRBD1 on 6 matching bases. V was trimmed by 6 bases and J by 6 bases, leaving 21 bases between them. Looked up from germline, CDR1 is SGHAT and CDR2 is FQNNGV. This CDR3 contains 15 residues. The CDR3 bases are TGTGCCAGCAGGTTGACATACAGGGATCTCCCCGAGCAGTACTTC. Translated, it gives CASRLTYRDLPEQYF.

The J gene is TRBJ2-3, the V gene TRBV7-2; the D is unclear. The CDR3 runs 15 residues. The V gene's germline CDR1 is SGHTA and CDR2 FQGNSA. Trimming left V 1 base short and J 6 bases short, with 14 bases between. The CDR3 nucleotides read TGTGCCAGCAGCTTAGACATTGGCACGAGGGATACGCAGTATTTT. Its translation is CASSLDIGTRDTQYF.

The rearrangement joins TRBV5-4 to TRBJ2-6; no reliable D call. Germline V CDR1 and CDR2: SGHNT, YYREEE (reference sequence). Trimming took off 3 bases at V and 2 bases at J, with 6 bases between the two ends. This CDR3 has 14 amino acids. The CDR3 loop is CASSYSAGANVLTF. The CDR3 DNA follows: TGTGCCAGCAGCTACTCAGCTGGGGCCAACGTCCTGACTTTC.

This chain joins TRBV29-1 and TRBJ2-1; D not certain. The germline CDR1 and CDR2 sequences are SQVTM and ANQGSEA. V was clipped by 6 bases and J by 6 bases, with 9 bases between them. The CDR3 loop spans 11 amino acids. The CDR3 loop reads CSVGPINEQFF. The DNA of the CDR3 is TGCAGCGTCGGACCGATCAATGAGCAGTTCTTC.

The chain couples TRBV9 to TRBJ1-6; D ambiguous. Germline V gene sequence: CDR1 SGDLS, CDR2 YYNGEE. CDR3 length equals 12 residues. Between the trimmed V and J ends, which lost 0 bases and 9 bases, there was a span of 4 bases. CDR3 sequence reads: CASSVAGSPLHF. The DNA for the CDR3 is TGTGCCAGCAGCGTAGCCGGTTCACCCCTCCACTTT.

The V call is TRBV10-3, the J call TRBJ1-5; no definite D call. The CDR3 contains 14 residues. Germline V CDR1 and CDR2: ENHRY, SYGVKD. Trimming stripped 4 bases from V and 0 bases from J, with 7 bases between. The CDR3 DNA sequence: TGTGCCATCAGTGTAACCCATAGCAATCAGCCCCAGCATTTT. Encoded protein: CAISVTHSNQPQHF.

The rearrangement links TRBV29-1 to TRBJ2-7; D not resolved. Per germline, CDR1 SQVTM and CDR2 ANQGSEA. The germline V and J ends were trimmed by 4 bases and 2 bases, with 6 bases remaining between them. CDR3 length: 11 residues. The CDR3 DNA reads TGCAGCGTTGGGTCTACCTACGAGCAGTACTTC. Its translation is CSVGSTYEQYF.

This chain uses TRBV5-6 with TRBJ2-7; tentatively, D is TRBD2 (5 bases). The V end was cut by 1 base, the J end by 0 bases, with 8 bases between. This CDR3 region has 14 residues. Per the germline V gene, CDR1 is SGHDT and CDR2 is YYEEEE. This CDR3 is CASSLTGSSYEQYF. The CDR3 DNA follows: TGTGCCAGCAGCTTGACGGGGAGCTCCTACGAGCAGTACTTC.

The chain uses TRBV4-3 and TRBJ2-3, with TRBD2 identical over 12 bases. Germline assignment: CDR1 LGHNA and CDR2 YSLEER. J was trimmed by 6 bases and V by 0 bases; bases with no gene match: 7. This CDR3 is 17 amino acids long. Here the CDR3 reads CASSQDWGLAGGDTQYF. The CDR3 coding sequence is TGCGCCAGCAGCCAAGATTGGGGGCTAGCGGGAGGGGATACGCAGTATTTT.

The chain employs TRBV7-2 and TRBJ2-5; 7 nucleotides line up with TRBD2. The CDR3 totals 15 residues. Trimming cost V 4 bases and J 2 bases; bases outside gene matches: 7. Looked up from germline, CDR1 is SGHTA and CDR2 is FQGNSA. Written as DNA, the CDR3 is TGTGCCAGCAGCTCTAGCGGAGCTCTTCAAGAGACCCAGTACTTC. The encoded protein is CASSSSGALQETQYF.

The J gene is TRBJ2-5, the V gene TRBV6-1; D is possibly TRBD1 (5 bases). Trimming left V 4 bases short and J 13 bases short, with 13 bases between. This CDR3 comprises 11 residues. The germline CDR1 and CDR2 sequences are MNHNS and SASEGT. This CDR3 is CASSGGFRAYF. The DNA of the CDR3 is TGTGCCAGCAGTGGAGGATTCAGGGCGTACTTC.

This clone was observed a few times. CDR3 sequence reads: CASSPPATNTGELFF. In DNA form, the CDR3 reads TGTGCCAGCAGCCCTCCAGCCACCAACACCGGGGAGCTGTTTTTT. The chain joins TRBV5-4 to TRBJ2-2; no definite D call. The CDR3 is made up of 15 amino acids. V was trimmed by 4 bases and J by 2 bases, leaving 12 bases between them. CDR1 is SGHNT and CDR2 is YYREEE in the germline V gene (reference sequence).

This clone was counted between two and nine times. The chain couples TRBV18 to TRBJ2-7, with 10 positions matching TRBD1. V lost 3 bases, J lost 7 bases, and 3 bases stayed unmatched. CDR1 and CDR2 from the germline V gene are KGHSH and LQKENI. The CDR3 is 13 amino acids. The CDR3 DNA sequence: TGTGCCAGCTCACCCCGGGACAGGGGAGAGCAGTACTTC. The encoded protein is CASSPRDRGEQYF.